This T cell receptor (beta chain) derives from a study of shared clonotypes between healthy human individuals. Donors comprised healthy HIV-negative adults lacking recent acute infections or vaccinations. The ends were cut back, 5 bases at V and 2 bases at J, with 28 bases in the middle. Looked up from germline, CDR1 is LNHDA and CDR2 is SQIVND (reference sequence). The CDR3 extends over 19 amino acids. The assay was run at deep level. The assay was immunoSEQ multiplex PCR, and TCRdb's table has in-frame clones only and misses some. The sample has some 510,000 clones; roughly 78% are singletons. This receptor was identified in a woman between 40 and 50 years old in good health. Some clones in this sample may be carry-over from other donors' samples. Material for sequencing was PBMCs. The chain is built from TRBV19 and TRBJ2-7, with a tentative D call TRBD1 (9 bases). The CDR3 coding sequence is TGTGCCAGTAGTGACCAGACAGGGGGGTCTGCACTAGCGGCCTACGAGCAGTACTTC. The encoded protein is CASSDQTGGSALAAYEQYF.